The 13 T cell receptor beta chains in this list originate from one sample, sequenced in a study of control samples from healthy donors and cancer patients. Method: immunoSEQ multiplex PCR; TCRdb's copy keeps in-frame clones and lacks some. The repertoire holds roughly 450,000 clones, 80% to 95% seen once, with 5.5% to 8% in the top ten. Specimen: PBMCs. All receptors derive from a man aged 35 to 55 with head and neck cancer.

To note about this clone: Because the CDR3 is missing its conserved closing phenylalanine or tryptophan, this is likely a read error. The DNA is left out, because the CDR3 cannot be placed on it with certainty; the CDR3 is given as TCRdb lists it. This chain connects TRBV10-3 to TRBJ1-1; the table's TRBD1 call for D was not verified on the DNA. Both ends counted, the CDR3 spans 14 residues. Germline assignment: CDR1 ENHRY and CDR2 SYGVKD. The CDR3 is CAISESPGQVIRFS.

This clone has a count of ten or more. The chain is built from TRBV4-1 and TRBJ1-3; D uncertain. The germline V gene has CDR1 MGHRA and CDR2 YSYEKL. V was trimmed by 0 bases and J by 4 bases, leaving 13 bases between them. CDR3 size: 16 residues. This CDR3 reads CASSQEDWVRGNTIYF. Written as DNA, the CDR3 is TGCGCCAGCAGCCAAGAAGATTGGGTCCGAGGAAACACCATATATTTT.

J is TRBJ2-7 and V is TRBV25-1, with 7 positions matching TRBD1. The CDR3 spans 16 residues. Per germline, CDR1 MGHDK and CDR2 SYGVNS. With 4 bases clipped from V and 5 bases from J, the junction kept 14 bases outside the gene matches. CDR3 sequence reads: CASSGGSDRKRNEQYF. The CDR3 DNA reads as TGTGCCAGCAGTGGGGGTTCGGACAGGAAGAGAAACGAGCAGTACTTC.

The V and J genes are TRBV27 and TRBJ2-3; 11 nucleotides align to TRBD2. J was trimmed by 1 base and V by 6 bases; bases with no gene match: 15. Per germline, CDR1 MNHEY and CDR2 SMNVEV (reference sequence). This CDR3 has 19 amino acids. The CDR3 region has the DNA TGTGCCAGCAGCCCCATGACTAGCGGGATGAAGCGTGGCACAGATACGCAGTATTTT. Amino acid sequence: CASSPMTSGMKRGTDTQYF.

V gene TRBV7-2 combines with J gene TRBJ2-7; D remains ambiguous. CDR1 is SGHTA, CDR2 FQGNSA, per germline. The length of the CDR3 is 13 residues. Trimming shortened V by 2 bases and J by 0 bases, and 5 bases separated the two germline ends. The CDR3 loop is CASSLHPSYEQYF. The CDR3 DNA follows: TGTGCCAGCAGCTTACACCCCTCCTACGAGCAGTACTTC.

The CDR3 is CASSQGVSGKYEQYF. CDR3 nucleotides: TGCGCCAGCAGCCAGGGGGTTAGCGGCAAGTACGAGCAGTACTTC. The V and J genes are TRBV4-3 and TRBJ2-7; D perhaps matches TRBD2 (6 bases). Trimming left V 3 bases short and J 4 bases short, with 16 bases between. CDR3 size: 15 residues. Germline values: CDR1 LGHNA, CDR2 YSLEER.

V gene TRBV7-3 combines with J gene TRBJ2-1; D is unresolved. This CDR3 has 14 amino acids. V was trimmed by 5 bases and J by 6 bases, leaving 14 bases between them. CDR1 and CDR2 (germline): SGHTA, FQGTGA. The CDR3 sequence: CASSPSDRSNEQFF. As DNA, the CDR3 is TGTGCCAGCAGCCCCAGCGACCGGAGCAATGAGCAGTTCTTC.

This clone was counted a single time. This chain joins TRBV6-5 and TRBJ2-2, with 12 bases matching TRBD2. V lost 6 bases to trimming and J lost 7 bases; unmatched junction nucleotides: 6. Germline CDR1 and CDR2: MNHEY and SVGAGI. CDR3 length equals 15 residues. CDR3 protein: CASRTSGRSHGELFF. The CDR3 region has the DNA TGTGCCAGCAGGACTAGCGGGAGATCTCACGGGGAGCTGTTTTTT.

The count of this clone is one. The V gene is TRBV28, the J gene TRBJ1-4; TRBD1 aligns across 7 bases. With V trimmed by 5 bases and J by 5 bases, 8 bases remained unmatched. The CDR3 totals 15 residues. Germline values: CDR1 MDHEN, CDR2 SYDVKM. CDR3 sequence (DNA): TGTGCCAGCAGTAAAGACAGGGTTTTGAATGAAAAACTGTTTTTT. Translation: CASSKDRVLNEKLFF.

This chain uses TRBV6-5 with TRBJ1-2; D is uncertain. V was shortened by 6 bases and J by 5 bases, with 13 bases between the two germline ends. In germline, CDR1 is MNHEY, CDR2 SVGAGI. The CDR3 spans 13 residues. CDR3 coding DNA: TGTGCCAGCAGCCTGGACCATAGTTATGGCTACACCTTC. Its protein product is CASSLDHSYGYTF.

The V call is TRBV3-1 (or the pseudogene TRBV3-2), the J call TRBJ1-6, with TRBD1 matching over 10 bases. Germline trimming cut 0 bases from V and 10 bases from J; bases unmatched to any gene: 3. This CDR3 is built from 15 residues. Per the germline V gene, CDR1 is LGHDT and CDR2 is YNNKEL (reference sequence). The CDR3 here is CASSQEGTGVSPLHF. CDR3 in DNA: TGTGCCAGCAGCCAAGAGGGGACAGGGGTATCACCCCTCCACTTT.

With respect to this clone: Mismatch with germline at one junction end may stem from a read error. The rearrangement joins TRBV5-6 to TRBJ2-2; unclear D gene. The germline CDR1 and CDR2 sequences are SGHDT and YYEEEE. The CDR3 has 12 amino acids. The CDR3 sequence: CASSFNIGELFF. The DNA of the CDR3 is TGTGCCAGCAGCTTTAACATCGGGGAGCTGTTTTTT.

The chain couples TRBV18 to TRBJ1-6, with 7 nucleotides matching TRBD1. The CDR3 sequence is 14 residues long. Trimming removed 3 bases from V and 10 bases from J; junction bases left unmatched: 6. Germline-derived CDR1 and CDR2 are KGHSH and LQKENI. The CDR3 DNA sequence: TGTGCCAGCTCACCTACAGGGGATAGCTCACCCCTCCACTTT. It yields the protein CASSPTGDSSPLHF.